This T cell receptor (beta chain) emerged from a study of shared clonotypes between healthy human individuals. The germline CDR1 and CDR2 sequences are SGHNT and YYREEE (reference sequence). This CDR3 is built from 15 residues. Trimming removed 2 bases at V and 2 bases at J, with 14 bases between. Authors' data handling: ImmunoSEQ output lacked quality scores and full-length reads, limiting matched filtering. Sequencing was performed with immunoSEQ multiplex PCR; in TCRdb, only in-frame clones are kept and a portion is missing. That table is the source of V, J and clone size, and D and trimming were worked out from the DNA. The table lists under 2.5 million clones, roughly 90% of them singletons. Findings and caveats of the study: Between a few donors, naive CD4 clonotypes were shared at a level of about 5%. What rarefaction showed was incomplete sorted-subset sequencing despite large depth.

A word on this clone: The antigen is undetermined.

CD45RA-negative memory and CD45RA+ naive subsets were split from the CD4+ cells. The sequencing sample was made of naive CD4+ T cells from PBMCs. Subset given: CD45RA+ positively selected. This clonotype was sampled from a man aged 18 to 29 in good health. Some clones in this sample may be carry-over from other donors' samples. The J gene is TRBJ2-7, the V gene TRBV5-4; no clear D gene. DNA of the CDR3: TGTGCCAGCAGCTTCCGGCCGCAGGTCGCCTACGAGCAGTACTTC. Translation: CASSFRPQVAYEQYF.